Shown below are 20 T cell receptor beta chains from a single sample sequenced in a study of blood T cell repertoires in COVID-19. Assay used: immunoSEQ multiplex PCR; TCRdb lists only in-frame clones, some missing. The sample consists of hundreds of thousands of clones, 85% to 90% of them appearing once. What was sequenced was PBMCs or T cells enriched from blood (not recorded which). These TCRs come from a woman between 50 and 59 years old who had recovered from COVID-19.

This chain joins TRBV7-3 and TRBJ1-2; D unresolved. CDR1 is SGHTA, CDR2 FQGTGA, per germline. The CDR3 is 15 amino acids. The V end was cut by 5 bases, the J end by 5 bases, with 18 bases between. CDR3 nucleotide sequence: TGTGCCAGCAGCCCAGAAGGAGGGAAGGCGTATGGCTACACCTTC. It translates to CASSPEGGKAYGYTF.

The gene calls are TRBV3-1 (or the pseudogene TRBV3-2) and TRBJ2-3, with a possible D match to TRBD2 (5 bases). The length of the CDR3 is 17 residues. V dropped 3 bases and J dropped 6 bases, with 22 bases sitting between them. CDR1 is LGHDT and CDR2 is YNNKEL in the germline V gene (reference sequence). CDR3 sequence: CASSHRRLGARGDTQYF. The CDR3 coding sequence is TGTGCCAGCAGCCACCGTAGGTTGGGCGCCCGAGGGGATACGCAGTATTTT.

V gene TRBV5-8 combines with J gene TRBJ1-2, with D tentatively TRBD1 (5 bases). The CDR3 spans 15 residues. Germline assignment: CDR1 SGHTS and CDR2 YDEGEE. The germline V and J ends were trimmed by 0 bases and 4 bases, with 13 bases remaining between them. The CDR3 DNA sequence: TGTGCCAGCAGCTTGGTCCCCGCAGGGATCTATGGCTACACCTTC. Encoded protein: CASSLVPAGIYGYTF. Together with reference TRBV5-8 and TRBJ1-2, the CDR3 gives the full variable domain: EAGVTQSPTHLIKTRGQQATLRCSPISGHTSVYWYQQALGLGLQFLLWYDEGEERNRGNFPPRFSGRQFPNYSSELNVNALELEDSALYLCASSLVPAGIYGYTFGSGTRLTVV.

The chain joins TRBV7-2 to TRBJ1-5; D remains unclear. The CDR3 consists of 13 residues. Germline V gene lookup returns CDR1 SGHTA and CDR2 FQGNSA. The ends were cut back, 1 base at V and 6 bases at J, with 7 bases in the middle. The CDR3 loop is CASSLDAVQPQHF. The CDR3 nucleotides read TGTGCCAGCAGCTTAGATGCGGTTCAGCCCCAGCATTTT.

The CDR3 DNA reads as TGTGCCAGTAGTATAGATGGGACTAGCGGGACCGGAGGGCCCTACGAGCAGTACTTC. Protein: CASSIDGTSGTGGPYEQYF. The chain employs TRBV19 and TRBJ2-7, with TRBD2 matching over 13 bases. Germline values: CDR1 LNHDA, CDR2 SQIVND (reference sequence). The length of the CDR3 is 19 residues. With V trimmed by 0 bases and J by 2 bases, 10 bases remained unmatched.

The chain employs TRBV7-9 and TRBJ1-5; D is perhaps TRBD1 (6 bases). Per germline, CDR1 SEHNR and CDR2 FQNEAQ (reference sequence). V was shortened by 6 bases and J by 7 bases, with 13 bases between the two germline ends. The CDR3 runs to 13 residues. The CDR3 region has the DNA TGTGCCAGCAGTCCAAATCAGGGGCAGCCCCAGCATTTT. Its translation is CASSPNQGQPQHF. Combining the CDR3 with reference TRBV7-9 and TRBJ1-5 gives the whole variable domain DTGVSQNPRHKITKRGQNVTFRCDPISEHNRLYWYRQTLGQGPEFLTYFQNEAQLEKSRLLSDRFSAERPKGSFSTLEIQRTEQGDSAMYLCASSPNQGQPQHFGDGTRLSIL.

This clone was detected a few times. The J gene is TRBJ1-2, the V gene TRBV30, with D maybe TRBD1 (5 bases). The CDR3 loop spans 14 amino acids. V was pared by 1 base and J by 7 bases, with 16 bases between. Germline V CDR1 and CDR2: GTSNPN, SVGIG (reference sequence). The CDR3 sequence: CAWSANLGGGGYTF. CDR3 bases: TGTGCCTGGAGTGCCAACCTGGGGGGTGGTGGCTACACCTTC.

The genes are TRBV25-1 and TRBJ2-6; 9 nucleotides align to TRBD1. This CDR3 is built from 15 residues. Germline V gives CDR1 MGHDK, CDR2 SYGVNS. J was trimmed by 4 bases and V by 6 bases; bases with no gene match: 4. CDR3 DNA sequence: TGTGCCAGCAGCAACAGGGGGCTCGGGGCCAACGTCCTGACTTTC. Amino acid sequence: CASSNRGLGANVLTF.

This clone was detected only once. The sample contains more than one DNA sequence encoding this CDR3. This chain joins TRBV27 and TRBJ1-1; 8 bases are a match to TRBD1. The CDR3 sequence is 14 residues long. V gave up 2 bases and J gave up 1 base; unmatched junction bases: 0. Germline V gene lookup returns CDR1 MNHEY and CDR2 SMNVEV (reference sequence). The CDR3 spells CASSLQGANTEAFF. The CDR3 nucleotides read TGTGCCAGCAGTTTACAGGGGGCGAACACTGAAGCTTTCTTT.

The J gene is TRBJ2-3, the V gene TRBV2; 11 positions agree with TRBD2. In germline, CDR1 is SNHLY, CDR2 FYNNEI. The length of the CDR3 is 15 residues. The V segment lost 6 bases and the J segment 6 bases; nucleotides outside the gene matches: 8. This chain's CDR3 is CASSTGTSGGDTQYF. CDR3 in DNA: TGTGCCAGCAGCACCGGGACTAGCGGTGGGGATACGCAGTATTTT.

CDR3 sequence reads: CASREGDWDTEAFF. CDR3 sequence (DNA): TGTGCCAGCAGGGAGGGAGATTGGGACACTGAAGCTTTCTTT. The chain couples TRBV6-5 to TRBJ1-1; D call uncertain. The germline gives CDR1 MNHEY, CDR2 SVGAGI. The CDR3 extends over 14 amino acids. With 6 bases removed from V and 3 bases from J, the gap between germline ends came to 14 bases.

The CDR3 coding sequence is TGCAGTGCTAGTGTAGTCTATCAGGGCGGGGGATCCACAGATACGCAGTATTTT. Amino acid sequence: CSASVVYQGGGSTDTQYF. The chain couples TRBV20-1 to TRBJ2-3, with 7 bases aligning to TRBD2. Germline trimming cut 3 bases from V and 2 bases from J; bases unmatched to any gene: 17. The CDR3 runs to 18 residues. Germline V CDR1 and CDR2: DFQATT, SNEGSKA (reference sequence).

The table lists this clone with a count of one. The V gene is TRBV16, the J gene TRBJ2-2; 10 nucleotides agree with TRBD1. CDR3 length equals 15 residues. Trimming at V came to 5 bases and at J to 3 bases, leaving 3 bases not matched to a gene. Per the germline V gene, CDR1 is KGHSY and CDR2 is FQNENV. The CDR3 DNA follows: TGTGCCAGCAGCGAGGGACAGGGGCACACCGGGGAGCTGTTTTTT. Its protein is CASSEGQGHTGELFF.

This clone appeared once. The chain uses TRBV29-1 and TRBJ2-3; no reliable D call. CDR3 length equals 12 residues. Germline lookup yields CDR1 SQVTM and CDR2 ANQGSEA. V was shortened by 8 bases and J by 5 bases, with 14 bases between the two germline ends. CDR3 DNA: TGCAGCCTAACCCCCCCAGGAGATACGCAGTATTTT. Translation: CSLTPPGDTQYF.

The V call is TRBV3-1 (or the pseudogene TRBV3-2), the J call TRBJ1-1; perhaps TRBD1 as D (5 bases). Germline values: CDR1 LGHDT, CDR2 YNNKEL (reference sequence). V was shortened by 4 bases and J by 6 bases, with 12 bases between the two germline ends. The CDR3 sequence is 13 residues long. This chain's CDR3 is CASSRRQSAEAFF. CDR3 nucleotide sequence: TGTGCCAGCAGCCGTAGACAGTCGGCTGAAGCTTTCTTT.

This chain links TRBV4-2 with TRBJ2-7, with D possibly being TRBD1 (7 bases). V was cut by 4 bases and J by 3 bases, with 16 bases left in between. The germline gives CDR1 LGHNA, CDR2 YNFKEQ. The CDR3 has 15 amino acids. As DNA, the CDR3 is TGTGCCAGCAGCCCTCGAGGGGGCGGGAACTACGAGCAGTACTTC. It codes for CASSPRGGGNYEQYF.

CDR3 protein: CASSLGQGFNGYTF. In DNA form, the CDR3 reads TGCGCCAGCAGCCTAGGACAGGGTTTCAATGGCTACACCTTC. The V and J genes are TRBV4-1 and TRBJ1-2; 8 bases line up with TRBD1. Trimming at V came to 4 bases and at J to 6 bases, leaving 7 bases not matched to a gene. CDR1 and CDR2 (germline): MGHRA, YSYEKL. The CDR3 contains 14 residues.

This sequence joins TRBV5-1 and TRBJ2-2; D gene unclear. Trimming cost V 0 bases and J 4 bases, with 7 bases left between them. Germline V lookup: CDR1 SGHRS, CDR2 YFSETQ. This CDR3 region has 14 residues. CDR3 sequence: CASSLDSSTGELFF. The CDR3 region has the DNA TGCGCCAGCAGCTTGGACAGCTCCACCGGGGAGCTGTTTTTT.

This clone has just a few counts. This chain links TRBV28 with TRBJ2-7, with 9 bases matching TRBD2. Germline-derived CDR1 and CDR2 are MDHEN and SYDVKM. This CDR3 spans 15 amino acids. Germline trimming cut 5 bases from V and 5 bases from J; bases unmatched to any gene: 10. CDR3 in amino acids: CASSPGASGTHEQYF. CDR3 bases: TGTGCCAGCAGTCCTGGAGCTAGCGGGACCCACGAGCAGTACTTC.

V usage is TRBV2 and J usage is TRBJ2-5; D might be TRBD2 (6 bases). The ends were cut back, 6 bases at V and 5 bases at J, with 10 bases in the middle. The CDR3 contains 12 residues. Germline V gene data show CDR1 as SNHLY and CDR2 as FYNNEI. The CDR3 region has the DNA TGTGCCAGCAGCACGGGACTGGAGACCCAGTACTTC. Its protein is CASSTGLETQYF.